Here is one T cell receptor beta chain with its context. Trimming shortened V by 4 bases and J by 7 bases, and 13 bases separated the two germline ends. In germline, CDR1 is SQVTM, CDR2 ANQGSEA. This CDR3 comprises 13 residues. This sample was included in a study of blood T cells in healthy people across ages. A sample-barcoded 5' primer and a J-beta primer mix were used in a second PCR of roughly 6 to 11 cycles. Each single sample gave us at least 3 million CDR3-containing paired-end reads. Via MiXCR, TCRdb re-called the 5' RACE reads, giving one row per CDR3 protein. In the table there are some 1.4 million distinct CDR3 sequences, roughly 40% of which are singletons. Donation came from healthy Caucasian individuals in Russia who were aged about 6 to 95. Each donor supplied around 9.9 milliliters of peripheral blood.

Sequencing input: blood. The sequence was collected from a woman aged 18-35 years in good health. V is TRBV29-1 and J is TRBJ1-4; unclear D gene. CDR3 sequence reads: CSVARALGEKLFF. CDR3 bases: TGCAGCGTTGCTCGGGCGCTGGGTGAAAAACTGTTTTTT.